A single sample gave rise to the 3 T cell receptor beta chains below, sequenced in a study of blood T cell repertoires in COVID-19. Profiled with immunoSEQ multiplex PCR; TCRdb holds only in-frame clones, not every one. The table records more than 100,000 clones, 80% of them present only once. The sample consisted of peripheral blood. These TCRs come from a man aged 55 to 69 with active or convalescent COVID-19.

This sequence joins TRBV6-5 and TRBJ1-5; 8 nucleotides agree with TRBD1. With 8 bases clipped from V and 1 base from J, the junction kept 7 bases outside the gene matches. The CDR3 covers 15 residues. In germline, CDR1 is MNHEY, CDR2 SVGAGI. CDR3 protein: CASSTGDGSNQPQHF. CDR3 in DNA: TGTGCCAGCTCGACAGGGGACGGGAGCAATCAGCCCCAGCATTTT.

The chain has TRBV6-2 or TRBV6-3 and TRBJ2-4; no clear D gene. CDR3 length: 13 residues. V gave up 1 base and J gave up 8 bases, with 9 bases separating them. The germline gives CDR1 MNHEY, CDR2 SVGEGT. The CDR3: CASSYYTEDIQYF. CDR3 coding DNA: TGTGCCAGCAGTTACTATACAGAAGACATTCAGTACTTC.

The chain joins TRBV27 to TRBJ2-1, with 8 bases that match TRBD2. The junction had 2 bases not matched to a gene; V was cut back by 5 bases and J by 2 bases. Per the germline V gene, CDR1 is MNHEY and CDR2 is SMNVEV (reference sequence). This CDR3 spans 14 amino acids. The CDR3 loop is CASSGGLAYNEQFF. The CDR3 bases are TGTGCCAGCAGTGGGGGACTAGCCTACAATGAGCAGTTCTTC.